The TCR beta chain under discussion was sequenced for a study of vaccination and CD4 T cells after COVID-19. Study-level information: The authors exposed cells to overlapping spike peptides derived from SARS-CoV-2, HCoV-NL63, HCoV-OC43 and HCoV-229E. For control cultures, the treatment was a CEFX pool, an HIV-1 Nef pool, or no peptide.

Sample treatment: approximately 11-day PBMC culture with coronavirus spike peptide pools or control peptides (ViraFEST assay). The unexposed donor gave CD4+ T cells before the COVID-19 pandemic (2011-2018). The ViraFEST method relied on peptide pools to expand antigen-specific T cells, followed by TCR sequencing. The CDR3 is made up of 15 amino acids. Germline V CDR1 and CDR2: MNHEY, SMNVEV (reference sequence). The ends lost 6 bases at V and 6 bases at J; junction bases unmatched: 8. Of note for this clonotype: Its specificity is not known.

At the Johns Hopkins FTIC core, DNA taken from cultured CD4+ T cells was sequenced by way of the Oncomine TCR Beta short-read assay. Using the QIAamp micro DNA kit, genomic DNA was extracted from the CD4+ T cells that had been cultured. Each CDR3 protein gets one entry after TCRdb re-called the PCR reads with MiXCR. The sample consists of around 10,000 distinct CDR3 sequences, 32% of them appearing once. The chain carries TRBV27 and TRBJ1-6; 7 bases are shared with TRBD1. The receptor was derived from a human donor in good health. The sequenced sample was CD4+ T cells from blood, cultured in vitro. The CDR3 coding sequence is TGTGCCAGCAGCACACCGACAGGGATTAATTCACCCCTCCACTTT. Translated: CASSTPTGINSPLHF.